Below are 6 T cell receptor beta chains sequenced from a single sample in a study of T cells in Graves' hyperthyroidism and ophthalmopathy. It was RNA transcripts that yielded the amplified TCR beta CDR3 regions. The TCR CDR3 first-round RT-PCR relied on the HTBI primer set. TCRdb re-analysed the multiplex PCR reads in MiXCR, keeping a single row per CDR3 protein. The sample gives fewer than 700,000 distinct CDR3 sequences, over 15% of which show up once; approximately 18% is in the top ten. Sequenced material: blood. These TCRs come from a woman younger than 30 with Graves' ophthalmopathy.

Remarks on this clonotype: A much larger clone is a single base away; this may be a read error. This is likely a read error, given that the CDR3 carries no conserved phenylalanine or tryptophan at its end. The chain is built from TRBV6-5 and TRBJ1-4, with TRBD1 matching over 9 bases. Looked up from germline, CDR1 is MNHEY and CDR2 is SVGAGI. V dropped 4 bases and J dropped 2; count of bases not matched to a gene: 5. The CDR3 totals 16 residues. CDR3 nucleotides: TGTGCCAGCAGTTTCGGGACAGGGCGGACTAATGAAAAACTGTTTTGT. Translated: CASSFGTGRTNEKLFC.

Note on this clonotype: The final CDR3 position lacks the conserved phenylalanine or tryptophan, pointing to a likely read error. V and J are TRBV7-2 and TRBJ2-7, with 11 bases fitting TRBD1. Germline loops: CDR1 SGHTA, CDR2 FQGNSA. The CDR3 consists of 19 residues. Trimming at V came to 6 bases and at J to 1 base, leaving 17 bases not matched to a gene. The CDR3 bases are TGTGCCAGCAGTTGGACAGGGGGCGCTGGACTAGAACCGTCCTACGAGCAGTACCTC. Amino acid sequence: CASSWTGGAGLEPSYEQYL.

This clonotype has only a few counts. This sequence joins TRBV6-1 and TRBJ2-6, with D unresolved. This CDR3 spans 16 amino acids. Trimming took 1 base from V and 1 from J, leaving 8 bases between them. Germline assignment: CDR1 MNHNS and CDR2 SASEGT. CDR3 coding DNA: TGTGCCAGCAGTGAAGGGGTCCTATCTGGGGCCAACGTCCTGACTTTC. Translation gives CASSEGVLSGANVLTF.

Many counts were recorded for this clonotype. This chain joins TRBV2 and TRBJ1-4; D uncertain. The V end was cut by 7 bases, the J end by 5 bases, with 5 bases between. There are 11 residues in the CDR3. In germline, CDR1 is SNHLY, CDR2 FYNNEI. CDR3 amino acids: CASNANEKLFF. CDR3 nucleotides: TGTGCCAGCAATGCCAATGAAAAACTGTTTTTT.

This clonotype was counted ten times or more. This sequence joins TRBV12-3 or TRBV12-4 and TRBJ2-3, with D possibly being TRBD2 (7 bases). This CDR3 is built from 17 residues. Between the trimmed V and J ends, which lost 7 bases and 3 bases, there was a span of 23 bases. CDR3 bases: TGTGCCAGCAACCGACCTCGGTGGGGGGGCGTTACAGATACGCAGTATTTT. Protein sequence: CASNRPRWGGVTDTQYF.

This clonotype was recorded at least ten times. This chain links TRBV28 with TRBJ1-2; weak D call: TRBD1 (6 bases). V was clipped by 4 bases and J by 4 bases, with 16 bases between them. This CDR3 is 15 amino acids long. In germline, CDR1 is MDHEN, CDR2 SYDVKM. CDR3 nucleotide sequence: TGTGCCAGCAGTTCCCAGGCCCGGGGGGCCTATGGCTACACCTTC. Protein product: CASSSQARGAYGYTF.